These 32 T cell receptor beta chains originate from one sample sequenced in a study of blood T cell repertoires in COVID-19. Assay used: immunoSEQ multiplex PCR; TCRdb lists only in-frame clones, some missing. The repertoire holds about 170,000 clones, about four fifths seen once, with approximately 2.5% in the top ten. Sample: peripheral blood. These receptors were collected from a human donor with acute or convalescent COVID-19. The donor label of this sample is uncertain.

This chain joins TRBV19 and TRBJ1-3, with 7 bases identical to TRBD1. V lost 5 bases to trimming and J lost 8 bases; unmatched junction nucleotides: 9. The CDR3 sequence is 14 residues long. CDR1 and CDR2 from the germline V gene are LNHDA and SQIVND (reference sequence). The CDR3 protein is CASSEDRNRHTIYF. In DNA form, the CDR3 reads TGTGCCAGTAGTGAGGACAGGAACCGACACACCATATATTTT.

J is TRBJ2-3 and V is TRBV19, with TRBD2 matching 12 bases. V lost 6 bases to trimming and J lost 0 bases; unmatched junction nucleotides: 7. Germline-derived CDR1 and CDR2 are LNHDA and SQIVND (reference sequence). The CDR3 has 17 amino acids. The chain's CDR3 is CASRSRTSGTSTDTQYF. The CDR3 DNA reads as TGTGCCAGTAGAAGTAGGACTAGCGGGACTAGCACAGATACGCAGTATTTT.

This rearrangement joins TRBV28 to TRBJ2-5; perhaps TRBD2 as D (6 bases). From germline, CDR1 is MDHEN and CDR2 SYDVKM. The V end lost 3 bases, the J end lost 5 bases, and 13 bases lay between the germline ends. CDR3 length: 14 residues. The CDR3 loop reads CASSLRDPGETQYF. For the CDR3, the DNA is TGTGCCAGCAGTTTGCGGGACCCCGGTGAGACCCAGTACTTC.

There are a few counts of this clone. The CDR3 spells CASSWGQGYGYTF. The DNA for the CDR3 is TGTGCCAGCAGTTGGGGGCAAGGGTATGGCTACACCTTC. This chain joins TRBV12-3 or TRBV12-4 and TRBJ1-2; tentatively, D is TRBD1 (6 bases). Trimming took 4 bases from V and 5 from J, leaving 11 bases between them. CDR3 length: 13 residues.

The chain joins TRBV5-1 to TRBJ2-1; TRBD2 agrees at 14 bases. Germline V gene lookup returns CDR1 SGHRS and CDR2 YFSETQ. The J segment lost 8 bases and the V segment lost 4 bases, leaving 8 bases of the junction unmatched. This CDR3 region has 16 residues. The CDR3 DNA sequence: TGCGCCAGCAGCCGGGGACTAGCGGGGGATGGCTATGAGCAGTTCTTC. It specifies CASSRGLAGDGYEQFF.

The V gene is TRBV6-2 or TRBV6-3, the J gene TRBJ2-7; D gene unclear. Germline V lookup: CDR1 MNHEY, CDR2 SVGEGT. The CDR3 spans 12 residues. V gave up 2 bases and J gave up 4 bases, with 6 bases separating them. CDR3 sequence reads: CASSYLPYEQYF. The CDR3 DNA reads TGTGCCAGCAGTTACCTCCCTTACGAGCAGTACTTC.

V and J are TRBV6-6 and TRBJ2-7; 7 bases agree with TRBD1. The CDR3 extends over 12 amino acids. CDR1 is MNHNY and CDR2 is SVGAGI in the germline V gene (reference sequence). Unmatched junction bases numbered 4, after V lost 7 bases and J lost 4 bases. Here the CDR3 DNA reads TGTGCCAGCAAGGGGGCGGAATACGAGCAGTACTTC. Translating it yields CASKGAEYEQYF.

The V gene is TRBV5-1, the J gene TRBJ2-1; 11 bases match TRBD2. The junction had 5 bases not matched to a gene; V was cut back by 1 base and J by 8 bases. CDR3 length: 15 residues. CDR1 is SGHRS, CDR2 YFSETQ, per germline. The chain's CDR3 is CASSLRLAGGYEQFF. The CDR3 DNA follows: TGCGCCAGCAGCTTGAGGCTAGCGGGAGGCTATGAGCAGTTCTTC.

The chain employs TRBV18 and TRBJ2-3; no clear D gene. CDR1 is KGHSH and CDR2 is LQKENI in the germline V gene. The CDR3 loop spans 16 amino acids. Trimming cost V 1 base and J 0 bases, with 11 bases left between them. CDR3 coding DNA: TGTGCCAGCTCACCACGTCCTATCACTAGCACAGATACGCAGTATTTT. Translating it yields CASSPRPITSTDTQYF.

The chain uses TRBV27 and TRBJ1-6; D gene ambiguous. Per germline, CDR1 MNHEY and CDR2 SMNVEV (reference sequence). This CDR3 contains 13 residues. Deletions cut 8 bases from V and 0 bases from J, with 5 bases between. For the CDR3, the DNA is TGTGCCAGCGCTAGCTCCTATAATTCACCCCTCCACTTT. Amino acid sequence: CASASSYNSPLHF.

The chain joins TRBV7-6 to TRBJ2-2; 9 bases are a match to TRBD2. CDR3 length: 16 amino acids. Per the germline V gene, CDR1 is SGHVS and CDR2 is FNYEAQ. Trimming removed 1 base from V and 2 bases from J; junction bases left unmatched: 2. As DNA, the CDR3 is TGTGCCAGCAGCTTAGGGACTAGCGATAACACCGGGGAGCTGTTTTTT. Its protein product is CASSLGTSDNTGELFF.

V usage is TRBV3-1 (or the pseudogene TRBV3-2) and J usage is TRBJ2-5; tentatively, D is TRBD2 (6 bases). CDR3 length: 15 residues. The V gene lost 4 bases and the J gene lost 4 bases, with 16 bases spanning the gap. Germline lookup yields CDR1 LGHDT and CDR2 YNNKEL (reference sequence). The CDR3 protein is CASSPRDFGGETQYF. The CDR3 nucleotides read TGTGCCAGCAGCCCACGGGACTTTGGAGGAGAGACCCAGTACTTC.

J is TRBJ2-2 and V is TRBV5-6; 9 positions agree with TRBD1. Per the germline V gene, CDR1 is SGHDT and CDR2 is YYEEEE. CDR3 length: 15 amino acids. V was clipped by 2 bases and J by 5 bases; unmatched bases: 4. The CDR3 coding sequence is TGTGCCAGCAGCTTAGGGACAGGGCGGACCGGGGAGCTGTTTTTT. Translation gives CASSLGTGRTGELFF.

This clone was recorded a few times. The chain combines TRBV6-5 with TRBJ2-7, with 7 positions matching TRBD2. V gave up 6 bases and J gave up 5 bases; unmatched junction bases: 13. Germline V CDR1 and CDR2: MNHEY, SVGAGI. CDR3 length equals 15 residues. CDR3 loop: CASRDPGRGEDEQYF. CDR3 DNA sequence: TGTGCCAGCAGGGACCCGGGGAGGGGAGAGGACGAGCAGTACTTC.

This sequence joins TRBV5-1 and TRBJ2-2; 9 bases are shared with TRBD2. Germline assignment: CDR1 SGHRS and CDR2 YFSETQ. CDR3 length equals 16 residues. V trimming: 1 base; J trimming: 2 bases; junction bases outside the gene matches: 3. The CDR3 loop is CASSLSGGFNTGELFF. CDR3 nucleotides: TGCGCCAGCAGCTTGAGCGGGGGGTTTAACACCGGGGAGCTGTTTTTT.

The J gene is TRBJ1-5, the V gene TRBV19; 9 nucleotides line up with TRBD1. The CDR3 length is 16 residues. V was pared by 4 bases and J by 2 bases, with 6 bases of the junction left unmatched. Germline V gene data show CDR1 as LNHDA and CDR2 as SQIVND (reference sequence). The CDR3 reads CASSSTGGAGNQPQHF. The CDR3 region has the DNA TGTGCCAGTAGTAGTACAGGGGGCGCAGGCAATCAGCCCCAGCATTTT.

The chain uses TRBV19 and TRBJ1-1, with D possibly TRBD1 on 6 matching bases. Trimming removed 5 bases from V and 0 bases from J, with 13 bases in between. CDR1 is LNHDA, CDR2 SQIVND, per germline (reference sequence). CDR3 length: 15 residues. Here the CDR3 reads CASSVAGVLNTEAFF. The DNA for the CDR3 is TGTGCCAGTAGTGTGGCAGGGGTCCTGAACACTGAAGCTTTCTTT.

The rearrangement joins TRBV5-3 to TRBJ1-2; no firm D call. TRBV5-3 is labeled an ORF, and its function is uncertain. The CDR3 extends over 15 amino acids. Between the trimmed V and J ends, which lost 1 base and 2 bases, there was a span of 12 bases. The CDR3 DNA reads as TGTGCCAGAAGCTTGAAATCGGACTCAAACTATGGCTACACCTTC. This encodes CARSLKSDSNYGYTF.

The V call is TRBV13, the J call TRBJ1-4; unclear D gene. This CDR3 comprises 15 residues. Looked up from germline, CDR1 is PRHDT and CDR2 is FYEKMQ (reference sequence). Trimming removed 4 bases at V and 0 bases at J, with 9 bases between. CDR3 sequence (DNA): TGTGCCAGCAGCTCCTATTCTGCAACTAATGAAAAACTGTTTTTT. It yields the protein CASSSYSATNEKLFF.

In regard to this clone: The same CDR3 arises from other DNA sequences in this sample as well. For the CDR3, the DNA is TGCGCCAGCAGCCAGGACGGGGGGTATGGCTACACCTTC. It translates to CASSQDGGYGYTF. V gene TRBV4-1 combines with J gene TRBJ1-2; a possible D gene is TRBD1 (5 bases). V dropped 3 bases and J dropped 5 bases, with 10 bases sitting between them. The V gene's germline CDR1 is MGHRA and CDR2 YSYEKL. CDR3 length: 13 amino acids.

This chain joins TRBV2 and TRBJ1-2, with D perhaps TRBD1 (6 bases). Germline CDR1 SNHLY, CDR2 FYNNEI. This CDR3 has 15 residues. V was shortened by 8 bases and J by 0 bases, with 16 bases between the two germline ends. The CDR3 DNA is TGTGCCAGCGCCCGAGGGGGGGCCACTAACTATGGCTACACCTTC. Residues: CASARGGATNYGYTF. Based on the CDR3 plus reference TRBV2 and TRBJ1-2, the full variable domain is EPEVTQTPSHQVTQMGQEVILRCVPISNHLYFYWYRQILGQKVEFLVSFYNNEISEKSEIFDDQFSVERPDGSNFTLKIRSTKLEDSAMYFCASARGGATNYGYTFGSGTRLTVV.

CDR3 amino acids: CASSHSRQETQYF. In DNA, the CDR3 is TGTGCCAGTAGCCACTCTCGACAAGAGACCCAGTACTTC. The V call is TRBV19, the J call TRBJ2-5; no firm D call. The CDR3 runs 13 residues. The germline V gene has CDR1 LNHDA and CDR2 SQIVND (reference sequence). V lost 6 bases, J lost 2 bases, and 10 bases lay in between.

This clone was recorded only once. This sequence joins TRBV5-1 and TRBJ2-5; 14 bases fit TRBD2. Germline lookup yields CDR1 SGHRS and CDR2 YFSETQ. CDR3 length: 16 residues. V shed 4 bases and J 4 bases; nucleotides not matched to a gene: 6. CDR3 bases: TGCGCCAGCAGCCCGGGACTAGCGGGAGTACTAGAGACCCAGTACTTC. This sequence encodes CASSPGLAGVLETQYF.

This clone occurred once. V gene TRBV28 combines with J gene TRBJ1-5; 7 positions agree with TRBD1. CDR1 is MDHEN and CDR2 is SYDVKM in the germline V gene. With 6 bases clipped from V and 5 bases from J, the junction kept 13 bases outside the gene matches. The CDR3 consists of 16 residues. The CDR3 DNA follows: TGTGCCAGCAGGACCAGCCTCAGGGGGGTGGATCAGCCCCAGCATTTT. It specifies CASRTSLRGVDQPQHF.

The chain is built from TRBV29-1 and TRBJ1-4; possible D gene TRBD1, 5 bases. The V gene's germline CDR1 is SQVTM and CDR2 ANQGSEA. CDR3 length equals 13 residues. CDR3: CTVGGATNEKLFF. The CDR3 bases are TGCACCGTGGGGGGGGCAACTAATGAAAAACTGTTTTTT.

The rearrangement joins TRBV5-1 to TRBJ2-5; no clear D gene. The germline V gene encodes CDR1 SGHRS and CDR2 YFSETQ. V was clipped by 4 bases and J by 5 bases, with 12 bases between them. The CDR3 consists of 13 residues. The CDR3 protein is CASSLGPEETQYF. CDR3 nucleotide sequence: TGCGCCAGCAGCCTCGGCCCGGAGGAGACCCAGTACTTC.

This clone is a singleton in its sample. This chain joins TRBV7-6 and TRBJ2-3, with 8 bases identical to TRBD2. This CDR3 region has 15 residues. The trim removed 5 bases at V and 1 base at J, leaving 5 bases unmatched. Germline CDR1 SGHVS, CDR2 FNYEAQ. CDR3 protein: CASSASGGRTDTQYF. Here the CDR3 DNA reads TGTGCCAGCAGCGCCAGCGGGGGCCGCACAGATACGCAGTATTTT.

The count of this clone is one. The DNA of the CDR3 is TGTGCCAGCAGCTCGGGACAGCGCGAGCAGTACTTC. The encoded protein is CASSSGQREQYF. The chain has TRBV7-9 and TRBJ2-7, with 7 positions matching TRBD1. Per the germline V gene, CDR1 is SEHNR and CDR2 is FQNEAQ (reference sequence). This CDR3 contains 12 residues. The trim removed 4 bases at V and 6 bases at J, leaving 3 bases unmatched.

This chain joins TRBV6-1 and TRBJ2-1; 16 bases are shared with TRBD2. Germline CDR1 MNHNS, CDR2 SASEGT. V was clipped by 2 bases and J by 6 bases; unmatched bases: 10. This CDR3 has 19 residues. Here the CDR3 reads CASSERYPGTSGRGNEQFF. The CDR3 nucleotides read TGTGCCAGCAGTGAAAGGTACCCCGGGACTAGCGGGAGGGGCAATGAGCAGTTCTTC.

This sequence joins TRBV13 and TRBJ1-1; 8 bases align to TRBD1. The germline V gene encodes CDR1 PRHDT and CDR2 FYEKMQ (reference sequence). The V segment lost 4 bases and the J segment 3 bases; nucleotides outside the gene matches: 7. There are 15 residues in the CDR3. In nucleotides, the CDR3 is TGTGCCAGCAGCTCACGGACAGGGTTGGACACTGAAGCTTTCTTT. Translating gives CASSSRTGLDTEAFF.

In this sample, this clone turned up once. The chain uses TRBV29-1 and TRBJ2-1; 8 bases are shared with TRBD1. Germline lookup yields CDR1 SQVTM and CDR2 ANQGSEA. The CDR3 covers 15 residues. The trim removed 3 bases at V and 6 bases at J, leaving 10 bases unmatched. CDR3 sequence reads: CSVENDRGPTNEQFF. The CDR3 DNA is TGCAGCGTTGAGAACGACAGGGGCCCTACCAATGAGCAGTTCTTC.

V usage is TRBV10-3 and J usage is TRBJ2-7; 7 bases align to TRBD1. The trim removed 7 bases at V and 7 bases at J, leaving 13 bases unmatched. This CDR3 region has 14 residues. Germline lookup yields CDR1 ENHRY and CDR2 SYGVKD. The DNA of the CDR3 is TGTGCCATCACCGGACGGGGACAGACGGGAGAGCAGTACTTC. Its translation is CAITGRGQTGEQYF.